One sample yielded the 20 T cell receptor beta chains listed below, sequenced in a study of cytomegalovirus exposure and HLA in healthy donors (dated by TCRdb to about 2017). Library creation used the immunoSEQ multiplex PCR assay. TCRdb's version of the immuneACCESS table is confined to in-frame rearrangements and falls short of the full clone set. An unresolved V gene accounts for under half of the shortfall where checked; the remainder is of unknown origin. Present in this sample are a few hundred thousand clones, roughly 88% of which were seen just once. Around 0.84% of the sample goes to the ten largest clones. Sequencing input: PBMCs. The source of these receptors is a woman under 30 in good health and CMV-seronegative.

This clone was picked up one time. The chain recombines TRBV2 with TRBJ2-5; D might be TRBD1 (6 bases). V dropped 11 bases and J dropped 5 bases, with 15 bases sitting between them. Germline V gene lookup returns CDR1 SNHLY and CDR2 FYNNEI. This CDR3 contains 12 residues. In DNA form, the CDR3 reads TGTGCCGGGAATTCAGGGGAGGAGACCCAGTACTTC. Protein product: CAGNSGEETQYF.

V is TRBV6-6 and J is TRBJ1-4, with 8 bases fitting TRBD1. CDR1 and CDR2 (germline): MNHNY, SVGAGI (reference sequence). The CDR3 has 13 residues. V lost 7 bases, J lost 7 bases, and 5 bases stayed unmatched. CDR3 nucleotide sequence: TGTGCCAGCATGCCCAGGGGGCCTGAAAAACTGTTTTTT. This codes for CASMPRGPEKLFF.

The chain recombines TRBV5-1 with TRBJ1-1; D ambiguous. This CDR3 comprises 13 residues. Per the germline V gene, CDR1 is SGHRS and CDR2 is YFSETQ. V dropped 1 base and J dropped 2 bases, with 6 bases sitting between them. This CDR3 is CASSLIRNTEAFF. CDR3 nucleotide sequence: TGCGCCAGCAGCTTGATCAGAAACACTGAAGCTTTCTTT.

The table lists this clone with many counts. The chain has TRBV7-9 and TRBJ1-2; 7 bases are shared with TRBD1. The CDR3 has 12 amino acids. Trimming took 8 bases from V and 7 from J; bases not matched to a gene: 7. CDR1 is SEHNR and CDR2 is FQNEAQ in the germline V gene (reference sequence). The chain's CDR3 is CASAGQDGGYTF. In DNA, the CDR3 is TGTGCCAGCGCAGGACAGGATGGTGGCTACACCTTC.

The J gene is TRBJ2-5, the V gene TRBV2; D may be TRBD2 (5 bases). Germline CDR1 is SNHLY and CDR2 is FYNNEI. With 7 bases removed from V and 3 bases from J, the gap between germline ends came to 12 bases. The CDR3 covers 13 residues. The CDR3 DNA reads as TGTGCCAGCATCTTCGACGGGGAAGAGACCCAGTACTTC. It is translated as CASIFDGEETQYF.

V and J are TRBV29-1 and TRBJ2-7, with D perhaps TRBD2 (5 bases). The CDR3 is 13 residues long. CDR1 SQVTM and CDR2 ANQGSEA come from the germline V gene. Trimming stripped 0 bases from V and 0 bases from J, with 6 bases between. The CDR3 nucleotides read TGCAGCGTTGAAGACGGGATCTCCTACGAGCAGTACTTC. Protein: CSVEDGISYEQYF.

The chain links TRBV6-5 to TRBJ2-3; 11 positions match TRBD1. J lost 6 bases, V lost 6 bases, and 8 bases had no gene match. Germline V gene sequence: CDR1 MNHEY, CDR2 SVGAGI. The CDR3 totals 15 residues. CDR3 region: CASRLRGQGADTQYF. In DNA form, the CDR3 reads TGTGCCAGCAGGCTCCGCGGACAGGGGGCGGATACGCAGTATTTT.

The rearrangement links TRBV14 to TRBJ2-7; tentatively, D is TRBD2 (6 bases). There are 14 residues in the CDR3. Trimming took 4 bases from V and 4 from J, leaving 14 bases between them. The V gene's germline CDR1 is SGHDN and CDR2 FVKESK. CDR3 bases: TGTGCCAGCAGCCCCCGACTAGAAGTGTACGAGCAGTACTTC. Protein sequence: CASSPRLEVYEQYF.

V usage is TRBV5-4 and J usage is TRBJ2-7, with D perhaps TRBD2 (5 bases). The ends were cut back, 4 bases at V and 6 bases at J, with 11 bases in the middle. The length of the CDR3 is 12 residues. The germline V gene encodes CDR1 SGHNT and CDR2 YYREEE (reference sequence). CDR3 DNA: TGTGCCAGCAGCCAGGACGCGGGCGAGCAGTACTTC. Translating it yields CASSQDAGEQYF.

The chain uses TRBV9 and TRBJ1-2, with D possibly being TRBD1 (6 bases). The CDR3 spans 15 residues. Deletions cut 0 bases from V and 8 bases from J, with 17 bases between. Germline CDR1 and CDR2: SGDLS and YYNGEE. This CDR3 reads CASSVAFGAGEGYTF. For the CDR3, the DNA is TGTGCCAGCAGCGTAGCATTCGGTGCAGGGGAGGGCTACACCTTC.

V usage is TRBV29-1 and J usage is TRBJ2-7; TRBD2 agrees at 10 bases. The CDR3 totals 17 residues. CDR1 and CDR2 from the germline V gene are SQVTM and ANQGSEA. Germline trimming cut 2 bases from V and 7 bases from J; bases unmatched to any gene: 17. The CDR3 loop reads CSVELSSGTSVRKEQYF. The CDR3 bases are TGCAGCGTTGAACTATCCTCCGGGACTAGCGTTAGGAAAGAGCAGTACTTC.

This clone was counted a few times. The chain joins TRBV27 to TRBJ2-7; perhaps TRBD1 as D (6 bases). This CDR3 comprises 13 residues. Germline CDR1 MNHEY, CDR2 SMNVEV (reference sequence). V lost 10 bases to trimming and J lost 2 bases, with 15 bases between them. The CDR3 nucleotides are TGTGCCATCTTGACAGGAGCCCCCTACGAGCAGTACTTC. This translates into CAILTGAPYEQYF.

This clone has just a few counts. In nucleotides, the CDR3 is TGTGCCAGCAGCTTGTCGCATGACCCTACGAGGGAGCAGTACTTC. It is translated as CASSLSHDPTREQYF. J is TRBJ2-7 and V is TRBV5-4, with D unresolved. The V end was cut by 1 base, the J end by 7 bases, with 18 bases between. From germline, CDR1 is SGHNT and CDR2 YYREEE (reference sequence). The CDR3 loop spans 15 amino acids.

This clone was seen more than once but under ten times. J is TRBJ2-2 and V is TRBV7-6, with D uncertain. The ends were cut back, 5 bases at V and 4 bases at J, with 5 bases in the middle. The CDR3 loop spans 12 amino acids. Germline V CDR1 and CDR2: SGHVS, FNYEAQ. CDR3 nucleotides: TGTGCCAGCAGCCTTAGCACCGGGGAGCTGTTTTTT. It translates to CASSLSTGELFF.

The chain links TRBV2 to TRBJ2-1; 9 nucleotides agree with TRBD2. Germline assignment: CDR1 SNHLY and CDR2 FYNNEI. The CDR3 length is 15 residues. V lost 1 base to trimming and J lost 3 bases; unmatched junction nucleotides: 1. Written as DNA, the CDR3 is TGTGCCAGCAGTGAAGGTAGCGGGGGCTACAATGAGCAGTTCTTC. Amino acid sequence: CASSEGSGGYNEQFF.

The gene calls are TRBV19 and TRBJ2-7; D unclear. Germline V gene data show CDR1 as LNHDA and CDR2 as SQIVND (reference sequence). The CDR3 is 15 residues long. V was trimmed by 3 bases and J by 0 bases, leaving 12 bases between them. The CDR3 sequence: CASSIGNRDSYEQYF. CDR3 sequence (DNA): TGTGCCAGTAGTATTGGAAACAGAGACTCCTACGAGCAGTACTTC. The full variable domain, completed using reference TRBV19 and TRBJ2-7, is DGGITQSPKYLFRKEGQNVTLSCEQNLNHDAMYWYRQDPGQGLRLIYYSQIVNDFQKGDIAEGYSVSREKKESFPLTVTSAQKNPTAFYLCASSIGNRDSYEQYFGPGTRLTVT.

The J gene is TRBJ2-7, the V gene TRBV5-1; D is perhaps TRBD2 (6 bases). This CDR3 is built from 11 residues. In germline, CDR1 is SGHRS, CDR2 YFSETQ. Trimming cost V 8 bases and J 3 bases, with 9 bases left between them. CDR3 nucleotide sequence: TGCGCCAGTGGGGACTTCTACGAGCAGTACTTC. It translates to CASGDFYEQYF. Complete variable domain (other parts from reference TRBV5-1 and TRBJ2-7): KAGVTQTPRYLIKTRGQQVTLSCSPISGHRSVSWYQQTPGQGLQFLFEYFSETQRNKGNFPGRFSGRQFSNSRSEMNVSTLELGDSALYLCASGDFYEQYFGPGTRLTVT.

The rearrangement joins TRBV6-1 to TRBJ2-7, with D uncertain. CDR3 length: 15 residues. Per the germline V gene, CDR1 is MNHNS and CDR2 is SASEGT. The V gene lost 2 bases and the J gene lost 4 bases, with 15 bases spanning the gap. The CDR3 sequence: CASSENWQKPYEQYF. DNA for the CDR3: TGTGCCAGCAGTGAAAATTGGCAGAAACCTTACGAGCAGTACTTC.

The chain links TRBV7-6 to TRBJ2-2; a weak D match, TRBD2 (6 bases). The V end was cut by 5 bases, the J end by 6 bases, with 16 bases between. The CDR3 is made up of 15 amino acids. Germline V CDR1 and CDR2: SGHVS, FNYEAQ. Here the CDR3 DNA reads TGTGCCAGCAGCACGGGACTCTTCGAGCCCGGGGAGCTGTTTTTT. Its protein is CASSTGLFEPGELFF.

The chain employs TRBV2 and TRBJ2-5, with TRBD2 identical over 10 bases. With 6 bases clipped from V and 4 bases from J, the junction kept 8 bases outside the gene matches. The CDR3 length is 15 residues. Germline V lookup: CDR1 SNHLY, CDR2 FYNNEI. The CDR3 loop reads CASSQASGSLETQYF. As DNA, the CDR3 is TGTGCCAGCAGCCAAGCTAGCGGGAGTCTAGAGACCCAGTACTTC.